This is a list of T cell receptor beta chains from one sample in a study of cytomegalovirus exposure and HLA in healthy donors. Libraries were prepared by immunoSEQ multiplex PCR; TCRdb keeps only in-frame clonotypes and omits some of them. The sample has 140,000 or so clones, over 75% seen once. Sample: PBMCs. The receptors here all came from a female donor in good health and CMV-seronegative. Each CDR3 is given with its conserved first and last residue. D genes are given only for firm matches. For some rows the clone size is stated as once, few or many, or as a class when expanded; others skip it.

v_call	clone_size	d_call	j_call	cdr3_aa	cdr3_nt
TRBV5-6	-	-	TRBJ2-7	CASSLGLVDEQYF	TGTGCCAGCAGCTTGGGGCTAGTGGACGAGCAGTACTTC
TRBV29-1	-	-	TRBJ2-7	CSVEAQGESYEQYF	TGCAGCGTTGAAGCACAGGGAGAGTCCTACGAGCAGTACTTC
TRBV18	-	-	TRBJ1-1	CASSVTEITEAFF	TGTGCCAGCTCAGTGACAGAAATTACTGAAGCTTTCTTT
TRBV4-1	-	TRBD2	TRBJ2-5	CASSHGTSEGETQYF	TGCGCCAGCAGCCATGGGACTAGCGAAGGGGAGACCCAGTACTTC
TRBV28	-	TRBD1	TRBJ2-1	CASSLFTGGEYNEQFF	TGTGCCAGCAGTCTTTTTACAGGGGGCGAGTACAATGAGCAGTTCTTC
TRBV28	-	-	TRBJ1-1	CASTSPSRQGLRKRRAFF	TGTGCCAGCACCTCTCCTTCTCGGCAGGGACTTCGGAAACGGCGGGCTTTCTTT
TRBV28	-	-	TRBJ2-5	CASTHGSTGKETQYF	TGTGCCAGCACCCACGGGTCTACAGGGAAAGAGACCCAGTACTTC
TRBV5-6	-	TRBD2	TRBJ2-7	CASSLGGGSSYEQYF	TGTGCCAGCAGCTTGGGAGGCGGGAGCTCCTACGAGCAGTACTTC
TRBV18	few	-	TRBJ2-2	CASSPRGQGVTGELFF	TGTGCCAGCTCACCACGGGGCCAGGGCGTAACCGGGGAGCTGTTTTTT
TRBV6-1	-	-	TRBJ2-1	CASSTWYNEQFF	TGTGCCAGCAGTACATGGTACAATGAGCAGTTCTTC
TRBV21-1	few	-	TRBJ1-3	CASSKRTGPLSGNTIYF	TGTGCCAGCAGCAAAAGAACAGGTCCTCTCTCTGGAAACACCATATATTTT
TRBV5-1	-	TRBD2	TRBJ2-5	CASSLGASGSLETQYF	TGCGCCAGCAGCTTGGGGGCTAGCGGGAGTCTGGAGACCCAGTACTTC
TRBV19	-	-	TRBJ2-2	CASSIAGDSTGELFF	TGTGCCAGTAGTATAGCCGGCGACAGCACCGGGGAGCTGTTTTTT
TRBV7-9	-	TRBD2	TRBJ2-1	CASSLQRRAREGTWGEQFF	TGTGCCAGCAGCTTACAAAGGAGGGCGCGGGAGGGGACGTGGGGTGAGCAGTTCTTC
TRBV6-5	-	-	TRBJ2-3	CASSPPGDTQYF	TGTGCCAGCAGTCCCCCAGGAGATACGCAGTATTTT
TRBV7-3	few	-	TRBJ2-7	CASSYRNPSSYEQYF	TGTGCCAGCAGCTACAGGAACCCTTCCTCCTACGAGCAGTACTTC
TRBV25-1	-	TRBD2	TRBJ2-5	CASSEFLAGVWETQYF	TGTGCCAGCAGTGAATTTTTAGCGGGAGTTTGGGAGACCCAGTACTTC
TRBV21-1	few	-	TRBJ1-2	CASTLRQGELEDYGYTF	TGTGCCAGCACCCTTAGACAGGGGGAACTAGAGGACTATGGCTACACCTTC
TRBV28	-	TRBD1	TRBJ2-5	CASSRPGTGEETQYF	TGTGCCAGCAGCCGACCCGGGACAGGGGAAGAGACCCAGTACTTC
TRBV7-9	-	-	TRBJ2-7	CASSLDQYYEQYF	TGTGCCAGCAGCTTAGATCAGTACTACGAGCAGTACTTC
TRBV7-9	-	-	TRBJ1-3	CASSLRGQYSGNTIYF	TGTGCCAGCAGCTTGAGAGGACAGTACTCTGGAAACACCATATATTTT
TRBV5-6	-	TRBD1	TRBJ1-2	CASSLGTGGNYGYTF	TGTGCCAGCAGCTTGGGGACAGGGGGCAACTATGGCTACACCTTC
TRBV18	-	TRBD1	TRBJ1-5	CASSRGTGGAQPQHF	TGTGCCAGCTCACGAGGGACAGGGGGGGCTCAGCCCCAGCATTTT
TRBV28	-	TRBD2	TRBJ2-7	CASSLEAGGPYEQYF	TGTGCCAGCAGTTTAGAAGCGGGAGGGCCGTACGAGCAGTACTTC